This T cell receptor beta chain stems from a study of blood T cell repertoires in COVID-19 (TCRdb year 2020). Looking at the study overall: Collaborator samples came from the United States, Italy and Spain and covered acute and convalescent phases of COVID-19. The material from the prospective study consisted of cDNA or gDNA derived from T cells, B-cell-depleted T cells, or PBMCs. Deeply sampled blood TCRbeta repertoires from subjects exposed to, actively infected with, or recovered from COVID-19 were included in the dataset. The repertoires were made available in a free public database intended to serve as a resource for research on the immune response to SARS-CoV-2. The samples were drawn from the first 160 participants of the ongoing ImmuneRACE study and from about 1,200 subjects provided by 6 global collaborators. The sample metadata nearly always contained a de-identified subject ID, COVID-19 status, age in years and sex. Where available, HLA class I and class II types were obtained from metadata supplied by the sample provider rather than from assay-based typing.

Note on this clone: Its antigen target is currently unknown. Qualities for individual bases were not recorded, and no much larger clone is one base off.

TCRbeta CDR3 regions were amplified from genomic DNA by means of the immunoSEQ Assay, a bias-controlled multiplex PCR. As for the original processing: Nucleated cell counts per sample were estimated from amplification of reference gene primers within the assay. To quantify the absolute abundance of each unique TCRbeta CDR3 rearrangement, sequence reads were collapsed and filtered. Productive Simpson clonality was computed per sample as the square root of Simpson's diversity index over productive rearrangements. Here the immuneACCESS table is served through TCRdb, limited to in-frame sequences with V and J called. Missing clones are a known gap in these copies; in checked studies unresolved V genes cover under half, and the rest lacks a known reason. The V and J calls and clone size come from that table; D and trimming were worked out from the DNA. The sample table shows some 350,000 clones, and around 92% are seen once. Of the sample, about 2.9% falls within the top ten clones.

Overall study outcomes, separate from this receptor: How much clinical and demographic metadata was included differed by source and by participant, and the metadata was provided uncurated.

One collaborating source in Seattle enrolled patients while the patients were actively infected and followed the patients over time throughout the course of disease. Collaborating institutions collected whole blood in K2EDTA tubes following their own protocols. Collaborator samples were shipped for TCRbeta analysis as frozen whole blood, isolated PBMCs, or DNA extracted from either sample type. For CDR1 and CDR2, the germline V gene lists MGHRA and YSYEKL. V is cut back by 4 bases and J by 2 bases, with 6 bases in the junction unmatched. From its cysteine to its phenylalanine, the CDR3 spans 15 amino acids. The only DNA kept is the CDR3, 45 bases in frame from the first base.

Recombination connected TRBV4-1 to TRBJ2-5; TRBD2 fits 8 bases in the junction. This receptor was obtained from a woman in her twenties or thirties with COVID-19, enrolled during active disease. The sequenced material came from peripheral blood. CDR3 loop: CASSLAGGEQETQYF. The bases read TGCGCCAGCAGCCTAGCCGGGGGGGAACAAGAGACCCAGTACTTC.